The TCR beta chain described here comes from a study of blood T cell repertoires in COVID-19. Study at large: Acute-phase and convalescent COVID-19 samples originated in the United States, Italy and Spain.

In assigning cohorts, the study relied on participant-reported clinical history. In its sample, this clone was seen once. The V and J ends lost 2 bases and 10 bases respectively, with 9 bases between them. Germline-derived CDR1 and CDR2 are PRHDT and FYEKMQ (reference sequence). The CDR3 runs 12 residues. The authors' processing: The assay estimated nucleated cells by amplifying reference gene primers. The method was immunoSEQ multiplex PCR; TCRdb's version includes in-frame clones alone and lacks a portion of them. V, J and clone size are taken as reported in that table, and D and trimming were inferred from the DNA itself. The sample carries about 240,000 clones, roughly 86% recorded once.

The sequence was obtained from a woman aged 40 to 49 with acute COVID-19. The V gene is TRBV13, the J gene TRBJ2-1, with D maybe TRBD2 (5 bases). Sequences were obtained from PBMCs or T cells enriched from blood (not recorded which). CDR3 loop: CASSLLPGEQFF. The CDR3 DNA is TGTGCCAGCAGCTTACTGCCGGGGGAGCAGTTCTTC.